One TCR beta chain is described in this entry. Original analysis: Scientists estimated how many nucleated cells there were by amplifying reference gene primers. TCRdb's table, derived via immunoSEQ multiplex PCR, lists solely in-frame clones and lacks some. V, J and clone size derive from that table, while D and trimming were established from the DNA sequence. The table has more than 200,000 clones, just over 90% seen once. This sample is part of a study of blood T cell repertoires in COVID-19. Participants had their cohort set by participant-reported clinical history. Before being deemed recovered, Cohort 3 donors had two negative PCRs, clearance, or symptom resolution. CDR3 length: 16 residues. Trimming cost V 6 bases and J 4 bases, with 21 bases left between them. In germline, CDR1 is MDHEN, CDR2 SYDVKM.

V is TRBV28 and J is TRBJ1-1, with D possibly matching TRBD1 (5 bases). Sequencing was performed on PBMCs or T cells enriched from blood (not recorded which). The TCR sequence derives from a young woman who had recovered from COVID-19. CDR3 bases: TGTGCCAGCAGATTACCGGGACTTTCTATTTCCACTGAAGCTTTCTTT. This codes for CASRLPGLSISTEAFF.